This TCR beta chain was sequenced in a study of long-term antiretroviral therapy in people with HIV. Whole-study findings and limits: Information on adherence to ART, viral resistance or therapy changes was unavailable.

This CDR3 has 14 residues. Germline CDR1 reads SGDLS; CDR2 reads YYNGEE. Trimming removed 5 bases at V and 1 base at J, with 12 bases between. In the case of this clone: Its antigen is undetermined.

Survey-level resolution applied to immunoSEQ assay v3.0. Profiled with immunoSEQ multiplex PCR; TCRdb holds only in-frame clones, not every one. The table includes 25,000 to 35,000 clones, around 83% detected once. This chain links TRBV9 with TRBJ1-1; D might be TRBD1 (5 bases). The sequence was collected from a woman in her twenties or thirties with HIV. Source: unsorted PBMCs, taken 0.8 years after starting antiretroviral therapy. The CDR3 region is CASSNRHGNTEAFF. The CDR3 nucleotides read TGTGCCAGCAGTAACAGGCATGGGAACACTGAAGCTTTCTTT.